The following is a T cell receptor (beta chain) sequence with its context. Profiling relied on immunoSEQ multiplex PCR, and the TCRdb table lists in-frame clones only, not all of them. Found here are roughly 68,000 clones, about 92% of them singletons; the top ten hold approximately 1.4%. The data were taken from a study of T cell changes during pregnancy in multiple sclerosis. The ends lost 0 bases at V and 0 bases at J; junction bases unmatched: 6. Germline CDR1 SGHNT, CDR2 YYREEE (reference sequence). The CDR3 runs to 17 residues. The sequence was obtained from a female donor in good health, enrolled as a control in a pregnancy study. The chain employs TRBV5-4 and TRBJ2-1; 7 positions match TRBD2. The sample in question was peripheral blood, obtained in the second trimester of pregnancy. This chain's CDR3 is CASSLGGSFSSYNEQFF. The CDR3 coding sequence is TGTGCCAGCAGCTTGGGCGGGAGTTTTAGCTCCTACAATGAGCAGTTCTTC. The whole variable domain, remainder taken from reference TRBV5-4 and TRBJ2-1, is ETGVTQSPTHLIKTRGQQVTLRCSSQSGHNTVSWYQQALGQGPQFIFQYYREEENGRGNFPPRFSGLQFPNYSSELNVNALELDDSALYLCASSLGGSFSSYNEQFFGPGTRLTVL.